The next 23 T cell receptor beta chains were all read from a single sample in a study of glioma-infiltrating T cells after dendritic cell vaccination. The time point here: after dendritic cell vaccination, including at tumor progression/relapse. Measured with immunoSEQ multiplex PCR; TCRdb has only the in-frame clones, and not every one. In the table there are around 78,000 clones, about nine tenths of which are singletons. Source: blood, taken after dendritic cell vaccination. The receptor set was obtained from a human donor with glioblastoma.

The rearrangement uses TRBV2 and TRBJ1-1; weak D call: TRBD1 (6 bases). The V gene's germline CDR1 is SNHLY and CDR2 FYNNEI. V dropped 10 bases and J dropped 1 base, with 13 bases sitting between them. The CDR3 has 13 amino acids. As DNA, the CDR3 is TGTGCCACCAAAGTGGACAGGAACACTGAAGCTTTCTTT. It codes for CATKVDRNTEAFF.

The rearrangement uses TRBV7-9 and TRBJ2-7; D gene uncertain. The germline V gene encodes CDR1 SEHNR and CDR2 FQNEAQ (reference sequence). Between the trimmed V and J ends, which lost 5 bases and 0 bases, there was a span of 11 bases. The CDR3 contains 14 residues. CDR3 amino acids: CASSPAASSYEQYF. DNA of the CDR3: TGTGCCAGCAGCCCGGCAGCTAGCTCCTACGAGCAGTACTTC.

This chain joins TRBV7-2 and TRBJ1-2; 7 bases fit TRBD1. Germline V gene lookup returns CDR1 SGHTA and CDR2 FQGNSA. Losses at the gene ends were 2 bases for V and 6 bases for J; bases not matched to a gene: 9. The CDR3 spans 15 residues. In nucleotides, the CDR3 is TGTGCCAGCAGCTTAACGTCAGGGGGGCTCGATGGCTACACCTTC. Protein sequence: CASSLTSGGLDGYTF.

The chain carries TRBV11-3 and TRBJ2-7; 8 bases match TRBD2. The CDR3 is 14 residues long. Germline assignment: CDR1 SGHNT and CDR2 YENEEA. Trimming cost V 5 bases and J 2 bases; bases outside gene matches: 5. The DNA for the CDR3 is TGTGCCAGCAGCAGGAATAGCGGGGCCTACGAGCAGTACTTC. It codes for CASSRNSGAYEQYF.

The rearrangement links TRBV2 to TRBJ1-1, with D maybe TRBD1 (5 bases). Per the germline V gene, CDR1 is SNHLY and CDR2 is FYNNEI. V was cut by 7 bases and J by 0 bases, with 15 bases left in between. The CDR3 length is 15 residues. The CDR3 sequence is CASNRAQGLNTEAFF. The CDR3 DNA reads TGTGCCAGCAACCGAGCCCAGGGTTTGAACACTGAAGCTTTCTTT.

The rearrangement links TRBV7-9 to TRBJ1-2; maybe TRBD1 (6 bases). V was trimmed by 4 bases and J by 8 bases, leaving 14 bases between them. The CDR3 length is 13 residues. Germline lookup yields CDR1 SEHNR and CDR2 FQNEAQ (reference sequence). In nucleotides, the CDR3 is TGTGCCAGCAGCTCAACAGGGTTGGGGGGCTACACCTTC. This translates into CASSSTGLGGYTF.

This chain connects TRBV29-1 to TRBJ2-1, with unresolved D. CDR1 is SQVTM, CDR2 ANQGSEA, per germline. V dropped 7 bases and J dropped 0 bases, with 4 bases sitting between them. This CDR3 has 11 residues. CDR3 region: CSGSSYNEQFF. In nucleotides, the CDR3 is TGCAGCGGCAGCTCCTACAATGAGCAGTTCTTC.

In its sample, this clone was seen once. CDR3 residues: CAWSSGSFSNQPQHF. The CDR3 DNA follows: TGTGCCTGGAGTAGTGGCTCTTTTAGCAATCAGCCCCAGCATTTT. The chain couples TRBV30 to TRBJ1-5; D is undetermined. CDR3 length: 15 amino acids. Germline V lookup: CDR1 GTSNPN, CDR2 SVGIG (reference sequence). Trimming removed 2 bases from V and 0 bases from J, with 11 bases in between.

The CDR3 nucleotides are TGCAGCGCAGCGACAGGGGACGTAGCCGGAAACACCATATATTTT. The encoded protein is CSAATGDVAGNTIYF. The V and J genes are TRBV29-1 and TRBJ1-3; the match to TRBD1 covers 8 bases. The V gene end was trimmed by 7 bases and the J gene end by 4 bases; junction bases not matched to a gene: 12. Per the germline V gene, CDR1 is SQVTM and CDR2 is ANQGSEA. The CDR3 spans 15 residues.

The V gene is TRBV19, the J gene TRBJ1-5, with D unclear. Germline CDR1 reads LNHDA; CDR2 reads SQIVND (reference sequence). The CDR3 has 15 residues. V dropped 1 base and J dropped 0 bases, with 7 bases sitting between them. The DNA for the CDR3 is TGTGCCAGTAGTATAGTGCGGGGTAGCAATCAGCCCCAGCATTTT. Translated: CASSIVRGSNQPQHF.

The genes are TRBV7-2 and TRBJ1-4, with a possible D match to TRBD1 (6 bases). The CDR3 spans 14 residues. The ends were cut back, 5 bases at V and 6 bases at J, with 13 bases in the middle. The germline V gene encodes CDR1 SGHTA and CDR2 FQGNSA. Here the CDR3 DNA reads TGTGCCAGCAGCCAAGGGCCAGGGGATGAAAAACTGTTTTTT. Protein: CASSQGPGDEKLFF.

J is TRBJ2-3 and V is TRBV11-3; tentatively, D is TRBD2 (5 bases). CDR3 length equals 15 residues. CDR1 is SGHNT and CDR2 is YENEEA in the germline V gene. Trimming shortened V by 2 bases and J by 1 base, and 10 bases separated the two germline ends. CDR3 nucleotide sequence: TGTGCCAGCAGCTTACGACGGGGTGGCACAGATACGCAGTATTTT. This encodes CASSLRRGGTDTQYF.

The chain carries TRBV27 and TRBJ2-5; TRBD2 might be the D (5 bases). Trimming shortened V by 3 bases and J by 4 bases, and 15 bases separated the two germline ends. The germline CDR1 and CDR2 sequences are MNHEY and SMNVEV (reference sequence). CDR3 length: 15 residues. CDR3 coding DNA: TGTGCCAGCAGTTTTAATGGACTGTTCAGAGAGACCCAGTACTTC. It codes for CASSFNGLFRETQYF.

V and J are TRBV10-3 and TRBJ2-5, with TRBD2 matching 12 bases. The CDR3 covers 16 residues. V was clipped by 4 bases and J by 3 bases; unmatched bases: 6. Per the germline V gene, CDR1 is ENHRY and CDR2 is SYGVKD. This CDR3 reads CAISVTSGGLKETQYF. The CDR3 DNA is TGTGCCATCAGTGTAACTAGCGGGGGGCTCAAAGAGACCCAGTACTTC.

The chain carries TRBV7-9 and TRBJ2-1; TRBD1 matches at 10 bases. The length of the CDR3 is 19 residues. V dropped 6 bases and J dropped 7; count of bases not matched to a gene: 21. Germline assignment: CDR1 SEHNR and CDR2 FQNEAQ (reference sequence). The CDR3 DNA sequence: TGTGCCAGCAGGCGCCCCGGGACAGGGGCCCAAGGGTTGCGGAATGAGCAGTTCTTC. This sequence encodes CASRRPGTGAQGLRNEQFF.

The V gene is TRBV11-3, the J gene TRBJ2-3; 7 positions agree with TRBD2. The length of the CDR3 is 12 residues. V trimming: 8 bases; J trimming: 4 bases; junction bases outside the gene matches: 3. Germline V CDR1 and CDR2: SGHNT, YENEEA. The CDR3 DNA sequence: TGTGCCAGCGGGGGGGATTCAGATACGCAGTATTTT. Protein: CASGGDSDTQYF.

V usage is TRBV29-1 and J usage is TRBJ1-1, with D maybe TRBD1 (6 bases). V lost 7 bases and J lost 0, with 12 bases in between. CDR1 is SQVTM, CDR2 ANQGSEA, per germline. This CDR3 region has 13 residues. CDR3 nucleotide sequence: TGCAGCGAGACCGGGACACTGAACACTGAAGCTTTCTTT. It is translated as CSETGTLNTEAFF.

This clone was found once. The rearrangement joins TRBV7-9 to TRBJ1-2; unclear D gene. Germline V gives CDR1 SEHNR, CDR2 FQNEAQ (reference sequence). Trimming removed 0 bases at V and 0 bases at J, with 8 bases between. The CDR3 length is 15 residues. The CDR3 DNA sequence: TGTGCCAGCAGCTTAGCCCCGTTAGCTAACTATGGCTACACCTTC. It is translated as CASSLAPLANYGYTF.

The chain links TRBV6-6 to TRBJ1-1; 7 bases are shared with TRBD1. The CDR3 consists of 16 residues. Germline V gene lookup returns CDR1 MNHNY and CDR2 SVGAGI (reference sequence). V lost 5 bases and J lost 1; bases outside the gene matches: 10. The CDR3 nucleotides are TGTGCCAGCAGTGCGAAATTCGGACAGGCGAACACTGAAGCTTTCTTT. It encodes CASSAKFGQANTEAFF.

The rearrangement uses TRBV4-1 and TRBJ2-3; 7 nucleotides align to TRBD1. CDR1 MGHRA and CDR2 YSYEKL come from the germline V gene. V shed 4 bases, J shed 6 bases, and the junction held 4 bases outside the gene matches. This CDR3 has 13 residues. CDR3 nucleotides: TGCGCCAGCAGCCTGTACAGGGGTGATACGCAGTATTTT. This encodes CASSLYRGDTQYF.

The chain links TRBV14 to TRBJ2-1, with 7 nucleotides matching TRBD1. The germline CDR1 and CDR2 sequences are SGHDN and FVKESK. V was pared by 1 base and J by 10 bases, with 13 bases of the junction left unmatched. The CDR3 has 16 residues. The CDR3 reads CASSQGAVTGAAEQFF. The CDR3 nucleotides read TGTGCCAGCAGCCAAGGAGCTGTCACAGGGGCCGCCGAGCAGTTCTTC.

The chain joins TRBV6-6 to TRBJ2-7, with 9 nucleotides matching TRBD1. With V trimmed by 2 bases and J by 2 bases, 4 bases remained unmatched. The CDR3 consists of 15 residues. Germline CDR1 is MNHNY and CDR2 is SVGAGI (reference sequence). This CDR3 is CASSYQGQGPYEQYF. CDR3 bases: TGTGCCAGCAGTTACCAGGGACAGGGACCCTACGAGCAGTACTTC.

This clone has at least ten counts. V usage is TRBV21-1 and J usage is TRBJ1-4; TRBD1 is the table's D call and was not checked against the DNA. TRBV21-1 is a documented pseudogene. The CDR3 is 18 residues long. CDR3 protein: CASSKEGDRGETNEKLFF. DNA for the CDR3: TGTGCCAGCAGCAAAGAAGGGGACAGGGGAGAAACTAATGAAAAACTGTTTTTT.